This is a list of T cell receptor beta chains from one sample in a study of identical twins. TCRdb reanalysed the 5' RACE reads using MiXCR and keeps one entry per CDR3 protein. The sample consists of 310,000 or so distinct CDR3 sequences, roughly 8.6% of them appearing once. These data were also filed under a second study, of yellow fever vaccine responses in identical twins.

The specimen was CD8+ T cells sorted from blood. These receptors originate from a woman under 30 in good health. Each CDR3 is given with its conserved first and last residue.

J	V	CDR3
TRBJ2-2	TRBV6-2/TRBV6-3	CASSYGTTNTGELFF
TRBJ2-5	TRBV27	CASRPLGAETQYF
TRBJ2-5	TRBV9	CASGGTQYF
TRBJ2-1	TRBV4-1	CASSQGPGASYNEQFF
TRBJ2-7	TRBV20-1	CSARDVGQSSYEQYF
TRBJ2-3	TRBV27	CASSLDGILAGTDTQYF
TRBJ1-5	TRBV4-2	CASSQAEGNQPQHF
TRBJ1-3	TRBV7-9	CAILGGYTSGNTIYF
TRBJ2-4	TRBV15	CATSRVTEKNIQYF
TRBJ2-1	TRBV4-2	CASSQAPGTTVEQFF
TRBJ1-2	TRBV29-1	CSVEDLPVGYTF
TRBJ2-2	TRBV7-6	CASSSIGSMTGELFF
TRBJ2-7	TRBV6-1	CASSALDRGHESYEQYF
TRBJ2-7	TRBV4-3	CASSQDLGGQTYEQYF
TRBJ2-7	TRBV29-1	CSVEGQGSSYEQYF
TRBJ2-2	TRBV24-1	CATSDSGELFF
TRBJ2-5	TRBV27	CASSLSFTRGETQYF
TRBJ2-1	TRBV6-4	CASSEPGQGYNEQFF
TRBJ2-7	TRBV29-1	CSVQGKYSYEQYF
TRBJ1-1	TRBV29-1	CSERLQGLSNEAFF
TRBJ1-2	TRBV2	CASSDDRENYGYTF
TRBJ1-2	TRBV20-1	CSASPAMVPGYTF
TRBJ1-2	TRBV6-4	CASSPASGANYGYTF
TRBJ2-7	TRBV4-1	CASSQDLEGELLAERHYEQYF
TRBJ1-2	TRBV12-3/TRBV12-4	CASSPSADNYGYTF
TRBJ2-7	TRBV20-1	CSARDIGQLPYEQYF
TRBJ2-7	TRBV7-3	CASSATGGYEQYF
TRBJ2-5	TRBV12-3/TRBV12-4	CASSLVGLAAQETQYF
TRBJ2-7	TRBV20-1	CSARDLQAHYEQYF
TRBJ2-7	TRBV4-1	CASSLTSGKYEQYF
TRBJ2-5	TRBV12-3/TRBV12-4	CASTQGISSQETQYF
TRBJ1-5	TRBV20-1	CSARDFAGVSNQPQHF
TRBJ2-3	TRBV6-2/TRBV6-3	CASSYGGLAGDTQYF
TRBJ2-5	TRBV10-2	CASKGLSQETQYF
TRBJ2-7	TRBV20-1	CSAWDNDYEQYF
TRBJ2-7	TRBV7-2	CASSLYEDGARFYEQYF
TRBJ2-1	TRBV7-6	CASSLWGGGAYNEQFF
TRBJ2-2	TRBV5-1	CASSLVDGTTGELFF
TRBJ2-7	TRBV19	CASSPGGRRNEQYF
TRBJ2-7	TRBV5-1	CAITNPYF
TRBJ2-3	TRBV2	CASRAASTDTQYF
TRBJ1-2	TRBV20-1	CSAREDLSYGYTF
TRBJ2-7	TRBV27	CASRTSGTLYEQYF
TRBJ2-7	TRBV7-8	CASSLDFTGLAVWEQYF
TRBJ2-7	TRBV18	CASSPGAGYEQYF
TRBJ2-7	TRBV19	CASSSSGLKSYEQYF
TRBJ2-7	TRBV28	CASSLMGQEDEQYF